This T cell receptor beta chain originates from a study of regulatory and conventional T cells in RAG deficiency. General study points: Patient subsets had shorter CDR3s; Omenn Treg-Tconv overlap exceeded 90%. Treg unique TCR beta sequences were approximately 96-fold fewer in Omenn syndrome and CID/AS patients than controls.

Genomic DNA came from blood regulatory T cells gated CD4+ CD25-high CD127-low. As to this clone: Its antigen is unidentified.

Data came from immunoSEQ multiplex PCR; TCRdb stores just in-frame clones and leaves some out. The sample yields fewer than 10,000 clones, more than 70% seen once. After removal of 5 bases from V and 9 bases from J, the junction contained 9 bases not matched to a gene. Germline values: CDR1 MNHEY, CDR2 SVGAGI. There are 15 residues in the CDR3. These data are also associated with another study on regulatory T cells. Turning to that study: Primers: 52 TRBV forward and 13 TRBJ reverse. Skewed V and J usage and few unique V-J pairs marked patient repertoires, most in Tregs.

The gene calls are TRBV6-5 and TRBJ2-3; 12 bases map to TRBD2. The specimen was Tregs sorted from blood. The sequence derives from a human donor in good health. The CDR3 DNA reads as TGTGCCAGCAGTCCCTCCCTAGCGGGGGGGCGAACGCAGTATTTT. Amino acid sequence: CASSPSLAGGRTQYF.